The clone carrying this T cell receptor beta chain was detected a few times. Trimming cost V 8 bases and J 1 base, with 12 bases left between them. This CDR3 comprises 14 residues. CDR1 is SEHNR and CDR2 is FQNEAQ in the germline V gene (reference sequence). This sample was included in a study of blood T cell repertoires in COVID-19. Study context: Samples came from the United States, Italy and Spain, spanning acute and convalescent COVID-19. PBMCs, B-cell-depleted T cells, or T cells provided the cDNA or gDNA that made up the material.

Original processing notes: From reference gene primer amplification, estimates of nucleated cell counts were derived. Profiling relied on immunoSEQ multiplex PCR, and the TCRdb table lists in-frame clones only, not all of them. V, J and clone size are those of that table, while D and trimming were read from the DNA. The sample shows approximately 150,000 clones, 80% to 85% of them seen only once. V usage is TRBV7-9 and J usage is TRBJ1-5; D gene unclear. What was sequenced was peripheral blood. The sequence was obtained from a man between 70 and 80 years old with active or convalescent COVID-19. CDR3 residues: CASQWGDSNQPQHF. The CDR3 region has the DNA TGTGCCAGCCAATGGGGAGACAGCAATCAGCCCCAGCATTTT.